The rows below give T cell receptor beta chains drawn from one sample of a study of T cells in Graves' hyperthyroidism and ophthalmopathy. TCRdb redid the calling of the multiplex PCR reads with MiXCR, one entry per CDR3 protein. The sample holds approximately 710,000 distinct CDR3 sequences, 17% seen once. Material: blood. The receptors stem from a man aged 50-59 years with Graves' hyperthyroidism. Both conserved end residues are part of each CDR3. A D gene is named only where the DNA matches it firmly. Not every row has a clone size; where given, it reads once, few, many or a size class.

clone size	D gene	V gene	J gene	CDR3 protein	CDR3 DNA
many	-	TRBV3-1	TRBJ2-5	CASSQVSPRRQTQYF	TGTGCCAGCAGCCAAGTTTCTCCTCGGCGGCAGACCCAGTACTTC
-	TRBD1	TRBV24-1	TRBJ2-2	CATSDRTGDNTGELFF	TGTGCCACCAGTGACCGGACAGGGGACAACACCGGGGAGCTGTTTTTT
-	-	TRBV7-6	TRBJ2-7	CASSSTGRYEQYF	TGTGCCAGCAGCTCGACTGGACGGTACGAGCAGTACTTC
many	-	TRBV27	TRBJ1-5	CPELAVENSNQPQHF	TGTCCAGAATTAGCCGTAGAGAATAGCAATCAGCCCCAGCATTTT
few	-	TRBV5-8	TRBJ2-3	CASSLGQGGGDTQYF	TGTGCCAGCAGCTTGGGACAGGGAGGAGGAGATACGCAGTATTTT
many	-	TRBV5-1	TRBJ2-6	CASSRKSGTPSSGANVLTF	TGCGCCAGCAGCCGGAAATCCGGGACTCCGAGCTCTGGGGCCAACGTCCTGACTTTC
many	-	TRBV28	TRBJ2-5	CASSLRGGYQETQYF	TGTGCCAGCAGTTTGAGGGGGGGTTACCAAGAGACCCAGTACTTC
many	-	TRBV9	TRBJ2-3	CASSETRRGDTQYF	TGTGCCAGCAGCGAGACACGGAGAGGGGATACGCAGTATTTT
-	-	TRBV5-5	TRBJ2-3	CASSLVYTQYF	TGTGCCAGCAGCTTGGTTTATACGCAGTATTTT
many	TRBD1	TRBV28	TRBJ1-6	CASSLGTAFYNSPLHF	TGTGCCAGCAGTCTTGGGACAGCTTTCTATAATTCACCCCTCCACTTT
-	-	TRBV6-1	TRBJ1-5	CASSPFRGENQPQHF	TGTGCCAGCAGCCCCTTTAGGGGAGAGAATCAGCCCCAGCATTTT
few	TRBD1	TRBV18	TRBJ1-5	CASSPSRDSLNQPQHF	TGTGCCAGCTCACCGAGCCGGGACAGCTTAAATCAGCCCCAGCATTTT
-	TRBD2	TRBV24-1	TRBJ2-3	CATSDSSGRTDAQYF	TGTGCCACCAGTGATTCTAGCGGGAGGACAGATGCGCAGTATTTT
-	-	TRBV28	TRBJ2-3	CASSLLEANTDTQYF	TGTGCCAGCAGCCTTTTGGAGGCCAACACAGATACGCAGTATTTT
many	-	TRBV28	TRBJ2-7	CASSLSSHYEQYF	TGTGCCAGCAGTCTGAGTTCCCACTACGAGCAGTACTTC
many	TRBD2	TRBV6-5	TRBJ2-1	CASSYETSGRNEQFF	TGTGCCAGCAGTTACGAGACTAGCGGGAGAAATGAGCAGTTCTTC
many	-	TRBV20-1	TRBJ1-6	CSARPSGTYNSPLHF	TGCAGTGCTAGACCATCAGGGACCTATAATTCACCCCTCCACTTT
many	TRBD1	TRBV11-3	TRBJ2-1	CASSLRGQNRHEQFF	TGTGCCAGCAGCTTACGGGGACAGAATAGGCATGAGCAGTTCTTC
many	-	TRBV28	TRBJ2-2	CASALSGIGGELFF	TGTGCCAGCGCCCTCTCCGGGATAGGAGGGGAGCTGTTTTTT
many	TRBD1	TRBV7-2	TRBJ2-4	CASSPRTGLAKNIQYF	TGTGCCAGCAGCCCTCGGACAGGACTAGCCAAAAACATTCAGTACTTC
many	-	TRBV28	TRBJ2-3	CASSFSHAGPRDTQYF	TGTGCCAGCAGTTTTTCTCACGCGGGCCCCCGGGATACGCAGTATTTT
few	-	TRBV28	TRBJ2-1	CASSLVGYPQFF	TGTGCCAGCAGTTTAGTGGGATACCCGCAGTTCTTC
many	-	TRBV28	TRBJ2-5	CASSLGAARTQYF	TGTGCCAGCAGTTTGGGGGCCGCGCGGACCCAGTACTTC
few	TRBD1	TRBV5-1	TRBJ1-2	CASSAWTGRGYGYTF	TGCGCCAGCAGCGCCTGGACAGGGAGGGGGTATGGCTACACCTTC
-	-	TRBV28	TRBJ1-1	CASSLTWGGTEAFF	TGTGCCAGCAGTTTAACCTGGGGTGGGACTGAAGCTTTCTTT
few	TRBD1	TRBV12-3/TRBV12-4	TRBJ2-7	CASSRSWGTGGPDEQYF	TGTGCCAGCAGCCGTAGTTGGGGGACAGGGGGACCCGACGAGCAGTACTTC
few	-	TRBV12-5	TRBJ2-1	CASPGDGSDEQFF	TGTGCTAGTCCGGGGGACGGTAGTGATGAGCAGTTCTTC
many	-	TRBV11-2	TRBJ2-1	CASSLSLREYNEQFF	TGTGCCAGCAGCTTATCCCTCCGCGAGTACAATGAGCAGTTCTTC
few	-	TRBV9	TRBJ2-7	CASSPTMGEQYF	TGTGCCAGCAGCCCCACCATGGGCGAGCAGTACTTC
many	-	TRBV11-1	TRBJ2-7	CASSFSGTYEQYF	TGTGCCAGCAGCTTTTCCGGGACCTACGAGCAGTACTTC
-	-	TRBV7-2	TRBJ2-1	CASSFDSLSYNEQFF	TGTGCCAGCAGCTTTGACAGCTTATCCTACAATGAGCAGTTCTTC
-	-	TRBV7-3	TRBJ2-3	CASSLGHQSGTQYF	TGTGCCAGCAGCTTAGGACACCAATCGGGAACGCAGTATTTT
many	-	TRBV5-8	TRBJ2-7	CASSASLQYEQYF	TGTGCCAGCAGCGCGAGCCTCCAATACGAGCAGTACTTC
many	-	TRBV27	TRBJ2-7	CASSGTLRSYEQYF	TGTGCCAGCAGTGGGACTCTGCGCTCCTACGAGCAGTACTTC
many	TRBD2	TRBV25-1	TRBJ2-7	CASSVGAGTYEQYF	TGTGCCAGCAGTGTGGGAGCGGGGACCTACGAGCAGTACTTC
-	TRBD2	TRBV20-1	TRBJ2-2	CSARRSGTTNTGELFF	TGCAGTGCTAGACGATCCGGGACTACCAACACCGGGGAGCTGTTTTTT
once	-	TRBV20-1	TRBJ1-1	CSAREGGVYTEAFF	TGCAGTGCTAGAGAGGGCGGGGTGTACACTGAAGCTTTCTTT
-	-	TRBV9	TRBJ2-2	CASSVRQYTGELFF	TGTGCCAGCAGCGTAAGGCAGTACACCGGGGAGCTGTTTTTT
few	TRBD1	TRBV19	TRBJ1-5	CANITQKGQGAGGNQPQHF	TGTGCCAACATCACACAAAAGGGACAGGGGGCTGGTGGCAATCAGCCCCAGCATTTT
few	-	TRBV7-9	TRBJ2-2	CASTDPHGELFF	TGTGCCAGCACCGATCCCCACGGGGAGCTGTTTTTT
many	-	TRBV7-9	TRBJ2-3	CASSLRSVDTQYF	TGTGCCAGCAGCTTACGATCCGTGGATACGCAGTATTTT
-	-	TRBV3-1	TRBJ2-1	CASSYTGEPYNEQFF	TGTGCCAGCAGTTACACAGGTGAACCCTACAATGAGCAGTTCTTC
many	-	TRBV10-3	TRBJ2-2	CAIRAVGVAGELFF	TGTGCCATCAGGGCAGTTGGTGTGGCCGGGGAGCTGTTTTTT
-	TRBD2	TRBV9	TRBJ2-1	CASSVRPGTSGRDDYNEQFF	TGTGCCAGCAGCGTGAGACCCGGGACTAGCGGGAGGGACGATTACAATGAGCAGTTCTTC
many	TRBD1	TRBV6-1	TRBJ1-1	CASSQGTGNDFF	TGTGCCAGCAGTCAAGGGACAGGGAACGATTTCTTT